This TCR beta chain was recorded in a study of blood T cell repertoires in COVID-19. Trimming at V came to 0 bases and at J to 4 bases, leaving 6 bases not matched to a gene. This CDR3 contains 16 residues. CDR1 is SGHAT, CDR2 FQNNGV, per germline. The assay was immunoSEQ multiplex PCR, and TCRdb's table has in-frame clones only and misses some. The data show roughly 220,000 clones, with about 90% seen just once and over 12% held by the top ten. The source of this sequence is a woman aged 45-65 years with acute COVID-19. The rearrangement uses TRBV11-2 and TRBJ2-1; 7 nucleotides match TRBD2. What was sequenced was PBMCs or T cells enriched from blood (not recorded which). The chain's CDR3 is CASSLEGWEGYNEQFF. CDR3 DNA sequence: TGTGCCAGCAGCTTAGAGGGGTGGGAGGGGTACAATGAGCAGTTCTTC.